This T cell receptor (beta chain) was identified during a study of T cell changes during pregnancy in multiple sclerosis. Germline V gene data show CDR1 as LNHDA and CDR2 as SQIVND (reference sequence). The CDR3 length is 14 residues. V was shortened by 1 base and J by 7 bases, with 13 bases between the two germline ends. Here immunoSEQ multiplex PCR was the method, and the copy in TCRdb shows in-frame clones only, minus some. The sample lists 33,000 or so clones, about 89% occurring once. V and J are TRBV19 and TRBJ1-1; possible D gene TRBD1, 5 bases. The sequence derives from a female donor with multiple sclerosis, enrolled in a pregnancy study. The specimen comprised CD8+ T cells from peripheral blood mononuclear cells, sampled in the second trimester of pregnancy. As DNA, the CDR3 is TGTGCCAGTAGTATAGGAGTCGGGGGGATTGAAGCTTTCTTT. Translating it yields CASSIGVGGIEAFF.